Listed below are T cell receptor beta chains from one sample, sequenced in a study of T cell repertoires in cytomegalovirus infection. TCRdb re-called the reads through MiXCR, storing one row per CDR3 protein. This table holds just under 300,000 distinct CDR3 sequences, 9.6% found once. The sequencing sample was made of PBMCs. These receptors all stem from a human donor in good health (CMV status not recorded). Some clones in this sample may be carry-over from other donors' samples. Both conserved end residues are part of each CDR3. A D gene is named only where the DNA matches it firmly. Not every row has a clone size; where given, it reads once, few, many or a size class.

many	TRBJ1-5	-	TRBV7-2	CASSLGGLAQPQHF	TGTGCCAGCAGCTTAGGGGGATTGGCTCAGCCCCAGCATTTT
few	TRBJ2-3	TRBD2	TRBV20-1	CSATALERGGGDTQYF	TGCAGTGCTACAGCCCTTGAGCGGGGGGGCGGAGATACGCAGTATTTT
many	TRBJ2-3	-	TRBV5-1	CASSTRDSTDTQYF	TGCGCCAGCAGTACCAGGGACTCTACAGATACGCAGTATTTT
many	TRBJ2-4	-	TRBV20-1	CSAYHDRGGSLAKNIQYF	TGCAGTGCTTATCATGACAGGGGAGGGTCCCTAGCCAAAAACATTCAGTACTTC
few	TRBJ2-5	TRBD2	TRBV7-9	CASSSLPGRGSGGQETQYF	TGTGCCAGCAGCTCCTTACCGGGACGGGGGTCGGGGGGGCAAGAGACCCAGTACTTC
few	TRBJ1-1	-	TRBV29-1	CSSQTQGNTEAFF	TGCAGCTCACAGACGCAGGGTAACACTGAAGCTTTCTTT
many	TRBJ1-5	-	TRBV28	CASSFVRTASNQPQHF	TGTGCCAGCAGTTTCGTCAGGACAGCTAGCAATCAGCCCCAGCATTTT
-	TRBJ2-2	-	TRBV6-2/TRBV6-3	CASSKPRGPHTGELFF	TGTGCCAGCAGTAAACCGCGGGGGCCTCATACCGGGGAGCTGTTTTTT
-	TRBJ1-2	-	TRBV5-5	CASSLTDPNYGYTF	TGTGCCAGCAGCTTGACAGATCCTAACTATGGCTACACCTTC
few	TRBJ2-6	-	TRBV9	CASSVGGSTSGANVLTF	TGTGCCAGCAGCGTAGGAGGAAGTACCTCTGGGGCCAACGTCCTGACTTTC
-	TRBJ1-1	-	TRBV7-9	CASSYIEKNTEAFF	TGTGCCAGCAGCTACATCGAGAAGAACACTGAAGCTTTCTTT
-	TRBJ2-3	-	TRBV20-1	CSASERQKSTDTQYF	TGCAGTGCTAGTGAACGACAGAAGAGCACAGATACGCAGTATTTT
many	TRBJ1-1	-	TRBV19	CASSHGLYKGGTEAFF	TGTGCCAGTAGCCACGGACTGTACAAAGGAGGCACTGAAGCTTTCTTT
few	TRBJ1-2	TRBD1	TRBV28	CASRRQGMGYGYTF	TGTGCCAGCAGAAGACAGGGTATGGGATATGGCTACACCTTC
many	TRBJ2-5	TRBD2	TRBV4-2	CASSPSSGGPQETQYF	TGTGCCAGCAGCCCCTCCAGCGGGGGCCCTCAAGAGACCCAGTACTTC
many	TRBJ2-5	TRBD2	TRBV7-8	CASSLPGGLAGLSTRETQYF	TGTGCCAGCAGCTTACCCGGGGGTCTAGCGGGGTTATCCACCCGGGAGACCCAGTACTTC
-	TRBJ2-3	-	TRBV5-6	CASSSLGGQGGTDTQYF	TGTGCCAGCAGCTCTCTCGGGGGCCAAGGAGGCACAGATACGCAGTATTTT
few	TRBJ2-5	-	TRBV25-1	CASTRDQTQYF	TGTGCCAGCACCAGGGATCAGACCCAGTACTTC
-	TRBJ2-1	-	TRBV2	CAYGEFSYNEQFF	TGTGCTTATGGGGAGTTCTCCTACAATGAGCAGTTCTTC
many	TRBJ2-4	-	TRBV29-1	CSVEETFGNIQYF	TGCAGCGTTGAAGAGACCTTTGGGAACATTCAGTACTTC
many	TRBJ2-1	-	TRBV29-1	CSVSFGGGANEQFF	TGCAGCGTTTCGTTTGGAGGGGGGGCAAATGAGCAGTTCTTC
many	TRBJ2-2	-	TRBV4-1	CASSHSRGFANTGELFF	TGCGCCAGCAGCCACTCCAGAGGGTTCGCGAACACCGGGGAGCTGTTTTTT
many	TRBJ1-1	-	TRBV6-6	CASSDSRNTEAFF	TGTGCCAGCAGTGACTCGCGGAACACTGAAGCTTTCTTT
few	TRBJ2-1	TRBD2	TRBV18	CASSPELAGINEQFF	TGTGCCAGCTCACCAGAACTAGCGGGGATAAATGAGCAGTTCTTC
many	TRBJ2-5	TRBD1	TRBV12-3/TRBV12-4	CASSPIGTGKVTQYF	TGTGCCAGCAGCCCAATCGGGACAGGGAAGGTGACCCAGTACTTC
many	TRBJ1-6	-	TRBV5-6	CASSLSTGLGSPLHF	TGTGCCAGCAGCTTATCGACAGGATTAGGGTCACCCCTCCACTTT
many	TRBJ1-2	TRBD1	TRBV7-2	CASRRPGTDYGYTF	TGTGCCAGCAGACGTCCCGGGACAGACTATGGCTACACCTTC
many	TRBJ2-2	-	TRBV20-1	CSARGSNTGELFF	TGCAGTGCTAGGGGTTCAAACACCGGGGAGCTGTTTTTT
many	TRBJ2-1	-	TRBV7-9	CASSPLSGSSYNEQFF	TGTGCCAGCAGCCCGTTAAGTGGAAGCTCCTACAATGAGCAGTTCTTC
-	TRBJ2-7	-	TRBV5-1	CASSHYEQYF	TGCGCCAGCAGCCACTACGAGCAGTACTTC
few	TRBJ2-5	TRBD1	TRBV7-3	CASSLRGQGSETQYF	TGTGCCAGCAGCTTAAGGGGACAGGGTTCCGAGACCCAGTACTTC
-	TRBJ1-1	-	TRBV19	CASSTRGQGQDTEAFF	TGTGCCAGTAGTACTCGCGGGCAGGGGCAGGACACTGAAGCTTTCTTT
-	TRBJ2-2	-	TRBV20-1	CSARSGEDTGELFF	TGCAGTGCTCGGTCAGGGGAGGACACCGGGGAGCTGTTTTTT
many	TRBJ1-1	-	TRBV14	CASSLGQKAFF	TGTGCCAGCAGCCTAGGACAGAAAGCTTTCTTT
-	TRBJ1-2	-	TRBV5-4	CASSLDRWDYGYTF	TGTGCCAGCAGCTTGGACAGGTGGGACTATGGCTACACCTTC
many	TRBJ1-2	TRBD1	TRBV25-1	CASSELNRGGYTF	TGTGCCAGCAGTGAATTGAACAGGGGAGGCTACACCTTC
many	TRBJ2-5	TRBD2	TRBV12-5	CASGLGSGGSGETQYF	TGTGCTAGTGGTTTGGGTAGCGGGGGGAGCGGCGAGACCCAGTACTTC
-	TRBJ2-1	-	TRBV2	CASNGGSYNEQFF	TGTGCCAGCAACGGCGGGTCCTACAATGAGCAGTTCTTC
many	TRBJ2-1	TRBD2	TRBV6-6	CASSYLLGLAGGNEQFF	TGTGCCAGCAGTTACCTCCTGGGGCTAGCGGGGGGCAATGAGCAGTTCTTC
few	TRBJ1-1	TRBD1	TRBV3-1	CASSQSTGRRTEAFF	TGTGCCAGCAGCCAATCGACAGGGAGAAGGACTGAAGCTTTCTTT
many	TRBJ1-5	-	TRBV6-8	CASSYSINQPQHF	TGTGCCAGCAGTTACTCTATCAATCAGCCCCAGCATTTT